This TCR beta chain was obtained from a study of PD-1 blockade in classical Hodgkin lymphoma. CDR3 size: 15 residues. Germline V gene sequence: CDR1 SGHRS, CDR2 YFSETQ. V lost 4 bases to trimming and J lost 6 bases; unmatched junction nucleotides: 7. Sequencing used immunoSEQ multiplex PCR; TCRdb keeps in-frame clones, though not all of them. The sample carries over 14,000 clones, 80% to 90% recorded once. The study, taken as a whole, reports: TCR diversity at baseline was reported to be reduced in newly diagnosed patients relative to healthy donors.

Each patient's relapse followed autologous stem cell transplantation, and brentuximab vedotin exposure varied. About this clone itself: The antigen is unknown.

The specimen was peripheral blood mononuclear cells (PBMCs), collected before the second cycle of nivolumab. V gene TRBV5-1 combines with J gene TRBJ2-1; TRBD1 agrees at 10 bases. The sequence came from a human donor with classical Hodgkin lymphoma. The CDR3 region has the DNA TGCGCCAGCAGCGTAGGACAGGGGGGGTTCAATGAGCAGTTCTTC. Translating gives CASSVGQGGFNEQFF.